A single sample is the source of the 6 T cell receptor beta chains below, sequenced in a study of CXCR3-negative and CXCR3-positive naive CD8 T cells. Study-wide results and caveats: A higher hydrophobicity marked the TRB CDR3s of CXCR3-positive naive cells versus CXCR3-negative naive cells.

These TCRs are of unknown antigen specificity. The study made its TRB cDNA libraries by 5' RACE, adding UMI labels. TCRdb processed the 5' RACE reads again and assigns one entry to each CDR3 protein, with no DNA. The sample has around 160,000 distinct CDR3 sequences; the top ten hold roughly 0.28%. The source material was naive CXCR3+ CD8+ T cells from blood. The subset here: CD45RO-CCR7+CD27+CD95- naive CD8+ T cells expressing CXCR3 (TNR3+). The receptor source for this set is a human donor in good health. Some clones in this sample may be carry-over from other donors' samples.

The rearrangement uses TRBV6-6 and TRBJ2-3; checking the TCRdb D call of TRBD2 is not possible without DNA. Looked up from germline, CDR1 is MNHNY and CDR2 is SVGAGI (reference sequence). The CDR3 consists of 17 residues. The CDR3 spells CASSPWTSGRAEDTQYF.

The V gene is TRBV7-9, the J gene TRBJ2-7; the TRBD1 assignment by TCRdb is unverifiable without DNA. CDR1 and CDR2 from the germline V gene are SEHNR and FQNEAQ (reference sequence). This CDR3 is built from 13 residues. The CDR3 sequence is CASRGQGRYEQYF.

The chain carries TRBV19 and TRBJ2-6; the D gene TCRdb calls, TRBD2, cannot be checked with no DNA. CDR1 and CDR2 from the germline V gene are LNHDA and SQIVND (reference sequence). There are 16 residues in the CDR3. The CDR3 loop is CASSSGGGSGANVLTF. The full variable domain, completed using reference TRBV19 and TRBJ2-6, is DGGITQSPKYLFRKEGQNVTLSCEQNLNHDAMYWYRQDPGQGLRLIYYSQIVNDFQKGDIAEGYSVSREKKESFPLTVTSAQKNPTAFYLCASSSGGGSGANVLTFGAGSRLTVL.

This chain uses TRBV7-3 with TRBJ1-1; TCRdb outputs TRBD1, but without DNA this stays unchecked. Germline assignment: CDR1 SGHTA and CDR2 FQGTGA. The CDR3 runs to 12 residues. Here the CDR3 reads CASSLNGGEAFF.

The chain links TRBV11-2 to TRBJ2-6; TCRdb's D gene call, TRBD1, goes unchecked for lack of DNA. Germline V gives CDR1 SGHAT, CDR2 FQNNGV. The CDR3 is 18 amino acids. CDR3: CASTERDRFLSGANVLTF.

The chain recombines TRBV6-5 with TRBJ2-3; checking the TCRdb D call of TRBD2 is not possible without DNA. This CDR3 is 18 amino acids long. In germline, CDR1 is MNHEY, CDR2 SVGAGI. The chain's CDR3 is CASSFGLAGAPPQDTQYF.